This TCR beta chain was identified during a study of T cells after yellow fever vaccination. Study findings and constraints: Within FACS-sorted repertoires, abundant clonotypes contaminating from the bulk population could be present. Booster sampling recovered most clones from primary vaccination (under 98% CD4, around 88% CD8).

This clonotype came up a few times. Its antigen is as yet unknown. As TCR cDNA was made by 5'RACE template switching, a universal primer site and UMIs were added. TCRdb ran MiXCR on the 5' RACE reads and lists one entry per CDR3 protein. The sample comprises 300,000 to 450,000 distinct CDR3 sequences, around 6.5% of which are singletons, and approximately 16% rests with the top ten. Sequencing used PBMCs, obtained 5 days after the yellow fever booster vaccination. This TCR came from a man aged 25 to 40 who received the YFV17D yellow fever vaccine.

Written as DNA, the CDR3 is TGTGCCACGGGACAGGGGGAAAAAAGGAATGAGCAGTTCTTC. Its protein is CATGQGEKRNEQFF. The chain combines TRBV24-1 with TRBJ2-1; 11 positions agree with TRBD1. The CDR3 sequence is 14 residues long. With V trimmed by 10 bases and J by 7 bases, 8 bases remained unmatched. Per the germline V gene, CDR1 is KGHDR and CDR2 is SFDVKD.